This TCR beta chain stems from a study of shared clonotypes between healthy human individuals. The study's findings and limits: Even with large depth, rarefaction showed that sorted-subset sequencing was incomplete. Clonotype sharing among donors, it was expected, would be affected by sequencing depth.

Clones were sequenced by immunoSEQ multiplex PCR, and TCRdb holds only the in-frame ones, with some missing. The data show about 680,000 clones, roughly 70% seen once. About this clone itself: Its antigen is currently unknown.

The CDR3 sequence is 13 residues long. CDR1 and CDR2 from the germline V gene are SNHLY and FYNNEI. Trimming cost V 3 bases and J 5 bases, with 7 bases left between them. The specimen was memory CD4+ T cells sorted from blood. Subset here: CD45RA-negative fraction. This clonotype was sampled from a woman aged 25 to 39 in good health. The J gene is TRBJ2-2, the V gene TRBV2, with D possibly being TRBD2 (5 bases). The CDR3 here is CASSEEVTGELFF. Here the CDR3 DNA reads TGTGCCAGCAGTGAGGAGGTGACCGGGGAGCTGTTTTTT.